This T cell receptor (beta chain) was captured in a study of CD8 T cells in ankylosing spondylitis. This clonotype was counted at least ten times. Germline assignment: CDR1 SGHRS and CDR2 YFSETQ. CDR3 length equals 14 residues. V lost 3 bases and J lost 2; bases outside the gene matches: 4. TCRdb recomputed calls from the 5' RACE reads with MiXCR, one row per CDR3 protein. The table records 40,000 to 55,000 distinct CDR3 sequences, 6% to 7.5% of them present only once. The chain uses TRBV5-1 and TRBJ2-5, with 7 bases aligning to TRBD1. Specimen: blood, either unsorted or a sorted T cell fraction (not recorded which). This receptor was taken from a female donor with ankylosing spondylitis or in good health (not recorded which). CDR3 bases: TGCGCCAGCAGCTCTCAGACAGGGCAAGAGACCCAGTACTTC. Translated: CASSSQTGQETQYF.